The 17 T cell receptor beta chains listed next were all sequenced from one sample in a study of blood T cells in healthy people across ages. It was with a sample-barcoded 5' primer and a J-beta primer mix that a second PCR of roughly 7 to 12 cycles was run. MiXCR, run by TCRdb on the 5' RACE reads, gives a single entry per CDR3 protein. The sample lists about 1 million distinct CDR3 sequences; over 35% were seen once. Sequences were obtained from blood. The receptor source for this set is a woman aged 55-70 years in good health.

The chain uses TRBV20-1 and TRBJ2-4; 14 bases are shared with TRBD2. The ends lost 5 bases at V and 6 bases at J; junction bases unmatched: 6. Germline CDR1 DFQATT, CDR2 SNEGSKA (reference sequence). The CDR3 runs 15 residues. For the CDR3, the DNA is TGCAGTGCTCCCCGGACTAGCGGGAGGCTAAACATTCAGTACTTC. This encodes CSAPRTSGRLNIQYF.

The J gene is TRBJ2-1, the V gene TRBV30, with 7 bases fitting TRBD2. After removal of 3 bases from V and 9 bases from J, the junction contained 2 bases not matched to a gene. The CDR3 loop spans 11 amino acids. Germline CDR1 is GTSNPN and CDR2 is SVGIG (reference sequence). CDR3 sequence: CAWSPGGEQFF. The CDR3 region has the DNA TGTGCCTGGAGCCCGGGGGGTGAGCAGTTCTTC.

This clonotype was seen once. The chain employs TRBV5-5 and TRBJ1-2; tentatively, D is TRBD1 (5 bases). Germline CDR1 and CDR2: SGHKS and YYEKEE (reference sequence). Trimming left V 4 bases short and J 1 base short, with 14 bases between. CDR3 length: 15 residues. In DNA, the CDR3 is TGTGCCAGCAGCGGGGGGTCGAGGAATAACTATGGCTACACCTTC. Amino acids: CASSGGSRNNYGYTF.

The chain combines TRBV11-2 with TRBJ2-2; no clear D gene. The germline V and J ends were trimmed by 2 bases and 0 bases, with 10 bases remaining between them. The CDR3 covers 16 residues. CDR1 SGHAT and CDR2 FQNNGV come from the germline V gene. As DNA, the CDR3 is TGTGCCAGCAGCTTAATCGGCGTAGCGAACACCGGGGAGCTGTTTTTT. As protein: CASSLIGVANTGELFF.

The V call is TRBV7-9, the J call TRBJ1-2; D is uncertain. Trimming pared 7 bases from V and 3 bases from J, leaving 12 bases between. The germline V gene has CDR1 SEHNR and CDR2 FQNEAQ (reference sequence). This CDR3 has 13 amino acids. This CDR3 reads CASTPLGYYGYTF. The CDR3 DNA sequence: TGTGCCAGCACGCCGCTGGGCTACTATGGCTACACCTTC.

The table lists this clonotype with many counts. The chain is built from TRBV4-1 and TRBJ2-5; D is tentatively TRBD1 or TRBD2 (7 bases each). The CDR3 contains 14 residues. Trimming cost V 1 base and J 5 bases, with 11 bases left between them. The V gene's germline CDR1 is MGHRA and CDR2 YSYEKL. The CDR3 protein is CASSQAQGGETQYF. CDR3 in DNA: TGCGCCAGCAGCCAAGCTCAGGGGGGGGAGACCCAGTACTTC.

This chain links TRBV28 with TRBJ2-3; 10 nucleotides align to TRBD2. Germline lookup yields CDR1 MDHEN and CDR2 SYDVKM. CDR3 size: 18 residues. V was clipped by 6 bases and J by 2 bases; unmatched bases: 14. The CDR3 region is CASSQLADSGRYTDTQYF. The CDR3 nucleotides are TGTGCCAGCAGCCAACTCGCGGATAGCGGGAGGTACACAGATACGCAGTATTTT.

The chain carries TRBV20-1 and TRBJ2-3, with 7 bases that match TRBD2. CDR1 DFQATT and CDR2 SNEGSKA come from the germline V gene (reference sequence). Unmatched junction bases numbered 3, after V lost 6 bases and J lost 3 bases. This CDR3 is built from 12 residues. Written as DNA, the CDR3 is TGCAGTGCAGGGACTACGACAGATACGCAGTATTTT. Translated, it gives CSAGTTTDTQYF.

The chain is built from TRBV12-5 and TRBJ2-1; TRBD1 aligns across 8 bases. The CDR3 is 18 amino acids. Germline loops: CDR1 LGHNT, CDR2 FRNRAP. The ends lost 0 bases at V and 4 bases at J; junction bases unmatched: 11. The CDR3 nucleotides are TGTGCTAGTGGTTTGGTTTCGTCTGGACAGGGAAAATACAATGAGCAGTTCTTC. Translation: CASGLVSSGQGKYNEQFF.

This clonotype was counted a few times. The chain links TRBV12-5 to TRBJ2-1; D might be TRBD2 (6 bases). CDR1 and CDR2 from the germline V gene are LGHNT and FRNRAP. Trimming left V 3 bases short and J 5 bases short, with 11 bases between. This CDR3 has 14 amino acids. The CDR3 loop reads CASGFWEDHNEQFF. In nucleotides, the CDR3 is TGTGCTAGTGGTTTTTGGGAGGACCACAATGAGCAGTTCTTC.

This chain joins TRBV29-1 and TRBJ2-7; 8 bases line up with TRBD2. The CDR3 has 16 residues. J lost 2 bases, V lost 0 bases, and 9 bases had no gene match. Per the germline V gene, CDR1 is SQVTM and CDR2 is ANQGSEA. The CDR3 DNA reads TGCAGCGTTGAAGATCCGGCTAGCGGGCTAGCCTACGAGCAGTACTTC. Protein sequence: CSVEDPASGLAYEQYF.

The CDR3, as DNA: TGCGCCAGCAGCTCGCGGACAGCTTGGAACACTGAAGCTTTCTTT. It specifies CASSSRTAWNTEAFF. The V gene is TRBV5-1, the J gene TRBJ1-1; maybe TRBD1 (6 bases). Germline assignment: CDR1 SGHRS and CDR2 YFSETQ. V lost 3 bases, J lost 1 base, and 13 bases lay in between. The CDR3 contains 15 residues.

The chain employs TRBV10-3 and TRBJ2-7; D is perhaps TRBD1 (7 bases). CDR1 and CDR2 from the germline V gene are ENHRY and SYGVKD. There are 14 residues in the CDR3. V lost 11 bases, J lost 3 bases, and 20 bases lay in between. This CDR3 reads CAGRPGGGSYEQYF. CDR3 in DNA: TGTGCCGGGCGACCAGGGGGAGGTAGCTACGAGCAGTACTTC.

The rearrangement links TRBV27 to TRBJ2-1; TRBD2 agrees at 8 bases. From germline, CDR1 is MNHEY and CDR2 SMNVEV (reference sequence). CDR3 length: 14 amino acids. With V trimmed by 6 bases and J by 9 bases, 10 bases remained unmatched. CDR3 residues: CASSPLTSEAEQFF. The DNA for the CDR3 is TGTGCCAGCAGCCCATTGACTAGCGAAGCTGAGCAGTTCTTC.

This clonotype was seen only a few times. V usage is TRBV5-4 and J usage is TRBJ2-5; 10 positions agree with TRBD1. The CDR3 runs 15 residues. The germline V gene encodes CDR1 SGHNT and CDR2 YYREEE (reference sequence). V dropped 3 bases and J dropped 7; count of bases not matched to a gene: 9. The CDR3 loop reads CASSSRDRGFGTQYF. The CDR3 DNA sequence: TGTGCCAGCAGCTCCCGGGACAGGGGATTTGGGACCCAGTACTTC.

The chain is built from TRBV11-3 and TRBJ2-1, with TRBD2 identical over 15 bases. After removal of 5 bases from V and 7 bases from J, the junction contained 6 bases not matched to a gene. The germline gives CDR1 SGHNT, CDR2 YENEEA. The CDR3 is 16 residues long. The CDR3 loop reads CASSIRTSGRENEQFF. The DNA for the CDR3 is TGTGCCAGCAGCATCCGGACTAGCGGGAGGGAGAATGAGCAGTTCTTC.

This sequence joins TRBV27 and TRBJ1-5; a weak D match, TRBD1 (5 bases). V lost 6 bases to trimming and J lost 2 bases, with 14 bases between them. Germline CDR1 and CDR2: MNHEY and SMNVEV (reference sequence). This CDR3 region has 15 residues. As DNA, the CDR3 is TGTGCCAGCAGACTTGGAGGGGTGGGCAATCAGCCCCAGCATTTT. This gives the protein CASRLGGVGNQPQHF.